These 13 T cell receptor beta chains originate from one sample sequenced in a study of blood T cells in healthy people across ages. Primed by a sample-barcoded 5' primer and a J-beta primer mix, a second PCR proceeded for about 6 to 12 cycles. One entry per CDR3 protein, called by TCRdb with MiXCR from the 5' RACE reads. The data show about 1.7 million distinct CDR3 sequences, 28% seen once. Sequencing was performed on blood. The receptor set was obtained from a woman aged 30 to 39 in good health.

There are a few counts of this clonotype. The V call is TRBV24-1, the J call TRBJ2-3; tentative D call: TRBD1 (5 bases). V shed 1 base and J shed 4 bases, with 17 bases lying between them. CDR3 length equals 17 residues. CDR1 and CDR2 from the germline V gene are KGHDR and SFDVKD. CDR3 amino acids: CATSDFSGLLQPDTQYF. CDR3 coding DNA: TGTGCCACCAGTGATTTCTCAGGGCTCCTCCAACCAGATACGCAGTATTTT.

This clonotype was recorded a few times. The V and J genes are TRBV12-3 or TRBV12-4 and TRBJ1-2; TRBD1 aligns across 8 bases. CDR3 length: 12 residues. V dropped 8 bases and J dropped 8; count of bases not matched to a gene: 7. In DNA, the CDR3 is TGTGCCAGCGGGAGGACAGGGAAAGGCTACACCTTC. This gives the protein CASGRTGKGYTF.

In its sample, this clonotype was seen many times. The chain has TRBV5-1 and TRBJ1-2; TRBD1 aligns across 8 bases. Losses at the gene ends were 4 bases for V and 8 bases for J; bases not matched to a gene: 7. Germline lookup yields CDR1 SGHRS and CDR2 YFSETQ. This CDR3 comprises 13 residues. This CDR3 reads CASSQKTGDGYTF. DNA of the CDR3: TGCGCCAGCAGCCAGAAGACAGGGGACGGCTACACCTTC.

CDR3 protein: CSVEDRGQPQETQYF. The CDR3 DNA is TGCAGCGTTGAAGATCGTGGCCAGCCCCAAGAGACCCAGTACTTC. This chain uses TRBV29-1 with TRBJ2-5; D gene ambiguous. Trimming shortened V by 0 bases and J by 1 base, and 12 bases separated the two germline ends. There are 15 residues in the CDR3. The V gene's germline CDR1 is SQVTM and CDR2 ANQGSEA.

This chain uses TRBV7-2 with TRBJ2-1; D is possibly TRBD2 (6 bases). V was trimmed by 7 bases and J by 8 bases, leaving 18 bases between them. The V gene's germline CDR1 is SGHTA and CDR2 FQGNSA. CDR3 length equals 14 residues. The CDR3 bases are TGTGCCAGCACTGGGGGTCCGGGGGTGGATGAGCAGTTCTTC. Translating gives CASTGGPGVDEQFF.

This clonotype was found many times. This chain joins TRBV6-6 and TRBJ2-4; D not resolved. The CDR3 spans 11 residues. Deletions cut 2 bases from V and 8 bases from J, with 4 bases between. Germline loops: CDR1 MNHNY, CDR2 SVGAGI (reference sequence). CDR3 residues: CASSYGDIQYF. The DNA of the CDR3 is TGTGCCAGCAGTTACGGCGACATTCAGTACTTC.

This clonotype was observed a few times. The rearrangement joins TRBV12-3 or TRBV12-4 to TRBJ2-5; 9 nucleotides align to TRBD1. CDR3 length: 15 amino acids. J gave up 3 bases and V 6 bases, and 8 bases lay outside the gene matches. As DNA, the CDR3 is TGTGCCAGCAGCCAAACCGGGACAGGGAAAGAGACCCAGTACTTC. Translating it yields CASSQTGTGKETQYF.

The chain is built from TRBV29-1 and TRBJ1-2; D uncertain. The CDR3 spans 14 residues. Trimming removed 4 bases at V and 4 bases at J, with 16 bases between. Germline V gene lookup returns CDR1 SQVTM and CDR2 ANQGSEA. CDR3 DNA: TGCAGCGTTGTGGCGGCAAGCTCTAGCTATGGCTACACCTTC. Translating gives CSVVAASSSYGYTF.

This clonotype came up once. The rearrangement links TRBV18 to TRBJ2-1, with 10 bases aligning to TRBD2. The J segment lost 6 bases and the V segment lost 2 bases, leaving 4 bases of the junction unmatched. This CDR3 has 15 amino acids. Germline V gives CDR1 KGHSH, CDR2 LQKENI. The CDR3 bases are TGTGCCAGCTCACCAGTAACTAGCGGGACCAATGAGCAGTTCTTC. Its protein is CASSPVTSGTNEQFF.

The CDR3 DNA follows: TGTGCCAGCAGCTCCGGCGGGGGCGGGGAGTACTTC. Translation gives CASSSGGGGEYF. The chain recombines TRBV7-2 with TRBJ2-5; a weak D match, TRBD2 (7 bases). The V gene lost 4 bases and the J gene lost 12 bases, with 15 bases spanning the gap. There are 12 residues in the CDR3. Per germline, CDR1 SGHTA and CDR2 FQGNSA.

The chain recombines TRBV24-1 with TRBJ2-1, with TRBD2 identical over 12 bases. The germline gives CDR1 KGHDR, CDR2 SFDVKD. The junction had 4 bases not matched to a gene; V was cut back by 4 bases and J by 7 bases. The CDR3 loop spans 15 amino acids. The CDR3 nucleotides read TGTGCCACCAGTGAGGCCGGGACTAGCGGGAATGAGCAGTTCTTC. Amino acid sequence: CATSEAGTSGNEQFF.

With regard to this clonotype: A much larger clonotype is one base distant, so this may be a read error. The chain is built from TRBV3-1 and TRBJ2-1; 8 bases agree with TRBD2. Germline-derived CDR1 and CDR2 are LGHDT and YNNKEL (reference sequence). The CDR3 extends over 16 amino acids. Here the CDR3 DNA reads TGTGCCTGCAGCCCAGGCTCCGGGACTAGTTTTATCGAGCAGTTCTTC. It translates to CACSPGSGTSFIEQFF.

The rearrangement links TRBV20-1 to TRBJ2-7; the D call may be TRBD1 or TRBD2 (5 bases each). V gave up 2 bases and J gave up 2 bases, with 13 bases separating them. The CDR3 is 14 amino acids. Looked up from germline, CDR1 is DFQATT and CDR2 is SNEGSKA (reference sequence). The DNA for the CDR3 is TGCAGTGCTAGAAATCCGGGGCCCCCCTACGAGCAGTACTTC. Translating it yields CSARNPGPPYEQYF.